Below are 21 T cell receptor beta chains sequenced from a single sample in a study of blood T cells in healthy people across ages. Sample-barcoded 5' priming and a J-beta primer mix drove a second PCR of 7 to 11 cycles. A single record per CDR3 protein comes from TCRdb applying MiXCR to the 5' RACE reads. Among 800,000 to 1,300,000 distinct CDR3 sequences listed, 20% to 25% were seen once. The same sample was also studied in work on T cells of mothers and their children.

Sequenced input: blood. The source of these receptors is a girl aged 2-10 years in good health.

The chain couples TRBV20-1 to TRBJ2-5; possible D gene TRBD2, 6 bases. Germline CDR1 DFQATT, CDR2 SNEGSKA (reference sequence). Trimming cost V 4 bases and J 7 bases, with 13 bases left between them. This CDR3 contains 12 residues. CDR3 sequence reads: CSANRGVGTQYF. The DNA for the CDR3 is TGCAGTGCTAATCGCGGGGTTGGGACCCAGTACTTC.

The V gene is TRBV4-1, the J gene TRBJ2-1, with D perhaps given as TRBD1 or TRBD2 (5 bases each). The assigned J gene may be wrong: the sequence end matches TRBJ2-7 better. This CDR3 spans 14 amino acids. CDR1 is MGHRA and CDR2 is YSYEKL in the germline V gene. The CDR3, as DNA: TGCGCCAGCAGCCAGAGGGACGGTCCCTACGAGCAGTACTTC. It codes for CASSQRDGPYEQYF.

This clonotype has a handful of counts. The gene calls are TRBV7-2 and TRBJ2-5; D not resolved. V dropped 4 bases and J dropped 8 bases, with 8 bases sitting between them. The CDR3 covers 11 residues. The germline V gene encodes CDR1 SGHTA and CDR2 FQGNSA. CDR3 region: CASSYLGTQYF. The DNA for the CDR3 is TGTGCCAGCAGCTACTTGGGAACCCAGTACTTC.

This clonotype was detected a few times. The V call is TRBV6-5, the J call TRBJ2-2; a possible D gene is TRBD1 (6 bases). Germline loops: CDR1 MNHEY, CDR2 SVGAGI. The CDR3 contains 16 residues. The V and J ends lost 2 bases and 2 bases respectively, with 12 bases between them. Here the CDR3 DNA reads TGTGCCAGCAGTTACCAGACAGGTGGCAACACCGGGGAGCTGTTTTTT. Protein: CASSYQTGGNTGELFF.

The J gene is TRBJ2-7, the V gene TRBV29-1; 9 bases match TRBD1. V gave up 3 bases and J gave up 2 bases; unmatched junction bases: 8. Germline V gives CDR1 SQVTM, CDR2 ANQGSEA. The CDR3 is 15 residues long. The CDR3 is CSVDGGQGLAYEQYF. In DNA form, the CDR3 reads TGCAGCGTTGACGGGGGACAGGGCTTAGCCTACGAGCAGTACTTC.

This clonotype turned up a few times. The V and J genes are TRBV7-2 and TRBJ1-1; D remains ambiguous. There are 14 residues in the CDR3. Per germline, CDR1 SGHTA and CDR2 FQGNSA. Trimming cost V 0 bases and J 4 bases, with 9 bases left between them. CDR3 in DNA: TGTGCCAGCAGCTTAGCAGGGCTGGTCACTGAAGCTTTCTTT. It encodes CASSLAGLVTEAFF.

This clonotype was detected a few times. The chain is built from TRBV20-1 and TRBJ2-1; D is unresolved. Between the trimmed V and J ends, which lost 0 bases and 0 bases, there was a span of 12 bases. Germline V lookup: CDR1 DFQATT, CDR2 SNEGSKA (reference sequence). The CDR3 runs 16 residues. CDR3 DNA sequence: TGCAGTGCTAGAGATATGAGCCGAAGCTCCTACAATGAGCAGTTCTTC. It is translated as CSARDMSRSSYNEQFF.

CDR3 nucleotides: TGCGCCAGCAGCCAAGATCCTCAGGACAGGGTCGATACTGAAGCTTTCTTT. It codes for CASSQDPQDRVDTEAFF. This rearrangement joins TRBV4-1 to TRBJ1-1, with TRBD1 matching 8 bases. V shed 0 bases and J 5 bases; nucleotides not matched to a gene: 11. The germline V gene encodes CDR1 MGHRA and CDR2 YSYEKL. CDR3 length: 17 residues.

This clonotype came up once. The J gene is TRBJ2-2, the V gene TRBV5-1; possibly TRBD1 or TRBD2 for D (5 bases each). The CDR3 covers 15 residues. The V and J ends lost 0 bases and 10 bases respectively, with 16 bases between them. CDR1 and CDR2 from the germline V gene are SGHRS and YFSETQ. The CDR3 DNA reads TGCGCCAGCAGCTTGGCCGGGACCCCCCTGGAGGAGCTGTTTTTT. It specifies CASSLAGTPLEELFF.

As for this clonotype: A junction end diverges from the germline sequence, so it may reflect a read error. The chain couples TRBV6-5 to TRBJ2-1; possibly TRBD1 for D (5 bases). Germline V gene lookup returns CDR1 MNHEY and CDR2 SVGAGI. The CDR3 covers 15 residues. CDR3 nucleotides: TGTGCCAGCAGTTATGATCAGGGCACCTACAATGAGCAGTCCTTC. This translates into CASSYDQGTYNEQSF.

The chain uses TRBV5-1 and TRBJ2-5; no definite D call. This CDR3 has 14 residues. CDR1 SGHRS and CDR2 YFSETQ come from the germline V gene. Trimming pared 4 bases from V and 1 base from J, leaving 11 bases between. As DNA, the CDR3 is TGCGCCAGCAGCCGAGACGGGTTCCAAGAGACCCAGTACTTC. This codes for CASSRDGFQETQYF.

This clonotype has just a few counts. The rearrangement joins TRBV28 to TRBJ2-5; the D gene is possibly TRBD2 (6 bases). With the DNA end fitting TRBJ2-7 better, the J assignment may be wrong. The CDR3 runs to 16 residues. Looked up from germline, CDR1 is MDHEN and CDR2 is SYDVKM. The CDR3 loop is CASSRPGGYRQGEQYF. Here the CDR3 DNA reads TGTGCCAGCAGCCGTCCCGGGGGTTATCGGCAAGGCGAGCAGTACTTC.

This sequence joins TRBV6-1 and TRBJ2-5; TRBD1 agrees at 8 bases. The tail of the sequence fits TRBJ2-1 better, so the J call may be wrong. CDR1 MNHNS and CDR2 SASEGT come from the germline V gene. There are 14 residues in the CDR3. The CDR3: CASSGWTGTNEQFF. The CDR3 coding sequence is TGTGCCAGCAGTGGGTGGACAGGGACTAATGAGCAGTTCTTC.

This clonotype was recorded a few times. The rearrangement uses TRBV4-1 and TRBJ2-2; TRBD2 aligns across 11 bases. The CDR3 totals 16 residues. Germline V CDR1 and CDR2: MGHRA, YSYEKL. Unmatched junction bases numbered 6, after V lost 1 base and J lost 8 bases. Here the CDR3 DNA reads TGCGCCAGCAGCCAAGGACTAGCGGGGAAAAGAGGGGAGCTGTTTTTT. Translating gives CASSQGLAGKRGELFF.

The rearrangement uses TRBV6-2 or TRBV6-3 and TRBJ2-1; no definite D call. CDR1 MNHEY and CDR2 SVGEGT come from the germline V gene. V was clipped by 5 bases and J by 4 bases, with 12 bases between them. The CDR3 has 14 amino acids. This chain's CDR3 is CASSVQNRYNEQFF. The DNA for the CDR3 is TGTGCCAGCAGTGTTCAGAACAGATACAATGAGCAGTTCTTC.

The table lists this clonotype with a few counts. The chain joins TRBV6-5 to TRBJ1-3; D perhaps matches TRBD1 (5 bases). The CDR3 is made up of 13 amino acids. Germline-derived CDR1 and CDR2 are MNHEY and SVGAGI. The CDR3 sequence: CATGRISGNTIYF. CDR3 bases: TGTGCGACGGGGCGAATCTCTGGAAACACCATATATTTT.

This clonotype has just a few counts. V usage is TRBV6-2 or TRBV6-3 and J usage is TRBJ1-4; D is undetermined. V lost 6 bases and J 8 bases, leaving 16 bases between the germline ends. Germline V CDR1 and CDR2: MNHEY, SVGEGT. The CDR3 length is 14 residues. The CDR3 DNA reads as TGTGCCAGCAGATATAGGACGGTTTCAGAAAAACTGTTTTTT. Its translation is CASRYRTVSEKLFF.

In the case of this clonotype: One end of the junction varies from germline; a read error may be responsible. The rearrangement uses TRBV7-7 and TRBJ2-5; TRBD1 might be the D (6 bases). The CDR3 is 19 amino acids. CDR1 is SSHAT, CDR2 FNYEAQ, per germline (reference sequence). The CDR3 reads CASSEALVWYGQIQETQYF. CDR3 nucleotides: TGTGCTAGCAGCGAGGCCCTGGTTTGGTACGGACAGATCCAAGAGACCCAGTACTTC.

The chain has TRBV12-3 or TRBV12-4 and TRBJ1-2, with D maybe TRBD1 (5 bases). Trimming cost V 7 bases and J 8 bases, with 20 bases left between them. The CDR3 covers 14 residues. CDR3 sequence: CASTWQGFSQGYTF. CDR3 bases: TGTGCCAGCACTTGGCAGGGATTTTCGCAGGGCTACACCTTC.

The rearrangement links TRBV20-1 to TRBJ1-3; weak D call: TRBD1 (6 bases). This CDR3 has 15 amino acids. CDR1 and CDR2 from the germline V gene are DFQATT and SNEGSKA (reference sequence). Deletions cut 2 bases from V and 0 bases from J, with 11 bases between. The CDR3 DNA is TGCAGTGCTAGATCTCCACAGGGCTCTGGAAACACCATATATTTT. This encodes CSARSPQGSGNTIYF.

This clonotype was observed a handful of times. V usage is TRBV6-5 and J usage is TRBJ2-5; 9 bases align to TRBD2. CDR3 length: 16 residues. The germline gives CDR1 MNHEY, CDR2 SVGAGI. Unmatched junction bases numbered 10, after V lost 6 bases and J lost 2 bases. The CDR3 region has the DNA TGTGCCAGCAGCGCCATAGCGGGAGAGTCTCAAGAGACCCAGTACTTC. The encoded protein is CASSAIAGESQETQYF.